The 24 T cell receptor beta chains below were found in one sample sequenced in a study of shared clonotypes between healthy human individuals. Data came from immunoSEQ multiplex PCR; TCRdb stores just in-frame clones and leaves some out. In the table there are under 1,100,000 clones, about four fifths of which are singletons. Material: memory CD4+ T cells from PBMCs. Noted subset: CD45RA-negative fraction. The receptors here all came from a man aged 18 to 29 in good health. Some clones in this sample may be carry-over from other donors' samples.

The CDR3 DNA is TGTGCCAGTAGGGGGGCAGATACGCAGTATTTT. The encoded protein is CASRGADTQYF. The chain carries TRBV19 and TRBJ2-3; D assignment may be TRBD1 or TRBD2 (5 bases each). V lost 6 bases, J lost 4 bases, and 5 bases lay in between. Germline assignment: CDR1 LNHDA and CDR2 SQIVND (reference sequence). The CDR3 has 11 residues. The full variable domain, with the rest looked up from reference TRBV19 and TRBJ2-3, is DGGITQSPKYLFRKEGQNVTLSCEQNLNHDAMYWYRQDPGQGLRLIYYSQIVNDFQKGDIAEGYSVSREKKESFPLTVTSAQKNPTAFYLCASRGADTQYFGPGTRLTVL.

This clone was seen at least ten times. This sequence joins TRBV15 and TRBJ2-7, with D tentatively TRBD2 (5 bases). This CDR3 comprises 15 residues. V lost 5 bases to trimming and J lost 7 bases, with 21 bases between them. Germline V gene sequence: CDR1 LNHNV, CDR2 YYDKDF (reference sequence). CDR3 region: CATSPRLRISVEQYF. The CDR3, as DNA: TGTGCCACCAGCCCGAGACTAAGGATTTCTGTGGAGCAGTACTTC.

This chain uses TRBV19 with TRBJ1-2; D gene ambiguous. The CDR3 loop spans 14 amino acids. V was trimmed by 5 bases and J by 3 bases, leaving 13 bases between them. Germline CDR1 LNHDA, CDR2 SQIVND (reference sequence). The CDR3: CASSASGGYYGYTF. The CDR3 DNA reads as TGTGCCAGTAGTGCCTCGGGCGGCTACTATGGCTACACCTTC.

The V call is TRBV6-5, the J call TRBJ2-7; D tentatively fits TRBD1 or TRBD2 (5 bases each). The CDR3 contains 12 residues. Germline CDR1 and CDR2: MNHEY and SVGAGI. V was clipped by 8 bases and J by 2 bases, with 10 bases between them. CDR3 amino acids: CASLGPTYEQYF. CDR3 sequence (DNA): TGTGCCAGCCTGGGACCGACCTACGAGCAGTACTTC.

V is TRBV6-6 and J is TRBJ2-7; D could derive from TRBD1 or TRBD2 (5 bases each). Germline V lookup: CDR1 MNHNY, CDR2 SVGAGI (reference sequence). V lost 5 bases and J 3 bases, leaving 17 bases between the germline ends. The CDR3 contains 15 residues. This CDR3 is CASSDRSGTIYEQYF. The CDR3 bases are TGTGCCAGCAGTGATCGGTCGGGGACGATCTACGAGCAGTACTTC.

In the case of this clone: This sequence is one base from a far larger clone and is likely a read error. The chain carries TRBV29-1 and TRBJ2-1, with TRBD2 as a possible D gene (7 bases). The CDR3 length is 13 residues. The germline V gene has CDR1 SQVTM and CDR2 ANQGSEA. V lost 6 bases and J 7 bases, leaving 16 bases between the germline ends. CDR3 region: CSVDGGRRNEQFF. The CDR3, as DNA: TGCAGCGTGGACGGGGGGCGCAGGAATGAGCAGTTCTTC.

J is TRBJ2-3 and V is TRBV5-1; D is perhaps TRBD1 or TRBD2 (6 bases each). CDR3 length equals 14 residues. From germline, CDR1 is SGHRS and CDR2 YFSETQ. V was clipped by 4 bases and J by 9 bases, with 18 bases between them. CDR3 loop: CASSERLGGDTQYF. CDR3 bases: TGCGCCAGCAGCGAAAGACTAGGGGGTGACACGCAGTATTTT. Full variable domain (rest looked up from reference TRBV5-1 and TRBJ2-3): KAGVTQTPRYLIKTRGQQVTLSCSPISGHRSVSWYQQTPGQGLQFLFEYFSETQRNKGNFPGRFSGRQFSNSRSEMNVSTLELGDSALYLCASSERLGGDTQYFGPGTRLTVL.

J is TRBJ1-2 and V is TRBV28; tentatively, D is TRBD1 (5 bases). CDR1 MDHEN and CDR2 SYDVKM come from the germline V gene. The germline V and J ends were trimmed by 4 bases and 3 bases, with 12 bases remaining between them. The CDR3 is made up of 14 amino acids. CDR3 bases: TGTGCCAGCAGTTCCGGGAGGGGTGACTATGGCTACACCTTC. It specifies CASSSGRGDYGYTF.

V and J are TRBV28 and TRBJ1-1; the D gene is possibly TRBD1 (5 bases). Trimming pared 6 bases from V and 0 bases from J, leaving 14 bases between. This CDR3 contains 15 residues. The germline CDR1 and CDR2 sequences are MDHEN and SYDVKM. CDR3 protein: CASRLGGALNTEAFF. Written as DNA, the CDR3 is TGTGCCAGCAGGCTGGGCGGGGCACTGAACACTGAAGCTTTCTTT.

The chain recombines TRBV4-3 with TRBJ2-1; D ambiguous. The germline V gene encodes CDR1 LGHNA and CDR2 YSLEER. Trimming shortened V by 2 bases and J by 8 bases, and 25 bases separated the two germline ends. The CDR3 runs 18 residues. The DNA of the CDR3 is TGCGCCAGCAGCCAAAACCCGCTAACCAGCATCTCGTACGATGAGCAGTTCTTC. Translated: CASSQNPLTSISYDEQFF.

The chain has TRBV5-1 and TRBJ2-5; 11 nucleotides agree with TRBD2. CDR3 size: 16 residues. Germline loops: CDR1 SGHRS, CDR2 YFSETQ. V lost 0 bases and J lost 0; bases outside the gene matches: 1. CDR3 sequence reads: CASSLVAGGNQETQYF. The CDR3 DNA reads as TGCGCCAGCAGCTTGGTAGCGGGAGGGAACCAAGAGACCCAGTACTTC.

Details on this clone: A single base is all that separates this from a far larger clone, so a read error is likely. Other DNA sequences in the sample encode the same CDR3. The chain recombines TRBV28 with TRBJ2-7; no clear D. From germline, CDR1 is MDHEN and CDR2 SYDVKM. This CDR3 comprises 16 residues. In nucleotides, the CDR3 is TGTGCCAGTAGTTCTCCTAGTCGCAGGCCATCCTACGAGCAGTACTTC. Translation gives CASSSPSRRPSYEQYF.

V gene TRBV4-2 combines with J gene TRBJ2-7, with 7 bases lining up with TRBD2. The CDR3 sequence is 15 residues long. The germline CDR1 and CDR2 sequences are LGHNA and YNFKEQ. The junction had 9 bases not matched to a gene; V was cut back by 4 bases and J by 3 bases. The chain's CDR3 is CASSRGGDKRYEQYF. Written as DNA, the CDR3 is TGTGCCAGCAGCCGGGGAGGGGATAAGCGCTACGAGCAGTACTTC.

This clone has just one count. This clone may be a read error of a much larger clone one base away. Other DNA sequences from this sample encode an identical CDR3 as well. The chain carries TRBV27 and TRBJ2-6; possibly TRBD1 for D (6 bases). This CDR3 comprises 15 residues. In germline, CDR1 is MNHEY, CDR2 SMNVEV (reference sequence). CDR3 DNA sequence: TGCGCCAGCAGTTTCCAGGGGTTTGGGGCCAACGTCCTGACTTTC. Its protein is CASSFQGFGANVLTF.

The chain recombines TRBV7-8 with TRBJ2-7; D possibly matches TRBD1 or TRBD2 (5 bases each). The CDR3 length is 18 residues. The germline CDR1 and CDR2 sequences are SGHVS and FQNEAQ. V was trimmed by 1 base and J by 0 bases, leaving 19 bases between them. The CDR3 coding sequence is TGTGCCAGCAGCTTAGAGAGTAGCGTCGGGACCAGCTCCTACGAGCAGTACTTC. It encodes CASSLESSVGTSSYEQYF. The full variable domain, in which reference TRBV7-8 and TRBJ2-7 provide the parts outside the CDR3, is GAGVSQSPRYKVAKRGQDVALRCDPISGHVSLFWYQQALGQGPEFLTYFQNEAQLDKSGLPSDRFFAERPEGSVSTLKIQRTQQEDSAVYLCASSLESSVGTSSYEQYFGPGTRLTVT.

The V call is TRBV9, the J call TRBJ2-2, with no clear D. CDR3 length: 13 residues. From germline, CDR1 is SGDLS and CDR2 YYNGEE. V was shortened by 4 bases and J by 7 bases, with 11 bases between the two germline ends. The CDR3 DNA reads TGTGCCAGCAGCCAGCCTACCGGCGGGGAGCTGTTTTTT. This codes for CASSQPTGGELFF.

The gene calls are TRBV6-5 and TRBJ1-1; D is possibly TRBD1 (5 bases). V was trimmed by 6 bases and J by 5 bases, leaving 16 bases between them. This CDR3 contains 14 residues. Germline CDR1 and CDR2: MNHEY and SVGAGI. CDR3 nucleotides: TGTGCCAGCAGGTTGACAGACGAACGGACTGAAGCTTTCTTT. Translating it yields CASRLTDERTEAFF.

This sequence joins TRBV27 and TRBJ2-1, with D possibly being TRBD1 (6 bases). The V end was cut by 2 bases, the J end by 8 bases, with 10 bases between. The CDR3 loop spans 13 amino acids. Germline V gives CDR1 MNHEY, CDR2 SMNVEV (reference sequence). This chain's CDR3 is CASSLQGIDEQFF. The DNA of the CDR3 is TGTGCCAGCAGTTTACAGGGGATAGATGAGCAGTTCTTC.

V is TRBV20-1 and J is TRBJ2-3; D remains unclear. CDR1 is DFQATT, CDR2 SNEGSKA, per germline (reference sequence). The V end was cut by 6 bases, the J end by 4 bases, with 8 bases between. There are 11 residues in the CDR3. Here the CDR3 reads CSARIPDTQYF. Here the CDR3 DNA reads TGCAGTGCCCGGATACCAGATACGCAGTATTTT.

A note on this clone: Other DNA sequences in this specimen translate into the identical CDR3. V and J are TRBV5-1 and TRBJ2-3, with TRBD2 matching over 7 bases. This CDR3 is 14 amino acids long. Germline trimming cut 4 bases from V and 3 bases from J; bases unmatched to any gene: 5. CDR1 and CDR2 (germline): SGHRS, YFSETQ. In DNA, the CDR3 is TGCGCCAGCAGCCCCCTCGGGGGGACAGATACGCAGTATTTT. Translated: CASSPLGGTDTQYF. Filled out from reference TRBV5-1 and TRBJ2-3, the complete variable domain reads KAGVTQTPRYLIKTRGQQVTLSCSPISGHRSVSWYQQTPGQGLQFLFEYFSETQRNKGNFPGRFSGRQFSNSRSEMNVSTLELGDSALYLCASSPLGGTDTQYFGPGTRLTVL.

The sample holds a few counts of this clone. This chain joins TRBV7-2 and TRBJ2-5; 11 nucleotides match TRBD1. Germline CDR1 is SGHTA and CDR2 is FQGNSA. This CDR3 region has 16 residues. V lost 5 bases and J lost 5; bases outside the gene matches: 10. CDR3 protein: CASSPYGTGGGETQYF. The CDR3 DNA reads TGTGCCAGCAGCCCCTACGGGACAGGGGGTGGGGAGACCCAGTACTTC.

V usage is TRBV15 and J usage is TRBJ1-1, with D unresolved. Germline CDR1 is LNHNV and CDR2 is YYDKDF (reference sequence). V lost 5 bases to trimming and J lost 7 bases, with 17 bases between them. The CDR3 extends over 14 amino acids. The CDR3 loop is CATSVRRGHNEAFF. The CDR3 DNA is TGTGCCACCAGCGTTCGACGAGGGCACAATGAAGCTTTCTTT. The complete variable domain, with remaining parts taken from reference TRBV15 and TRBJ1-1, reads DAMVIQNPRYQVTQFGKPVTLSCSQTLNHNVMYWYQQKSSQAPKLLFHYYDKDFNNEADTPDNFQSRRPNTSFCFLDIRSPGLGDTAMYLCATSVRRGHNEAFFGQGTRLTVV.

This chain uses TRBV5-4 with TRBJ2-3, with 12 bases identical to TRBD2. This CDR3 comprises 15 residues. Germline trimming cut 4 bases from V and 6 bases from J; bases unmatched to any gene: 6. CDR1 SGHNT and CDR2 YYREEE come from the germline V gene (reference sequence). The CDR3: CASSAVTSGSDTQYF. In DNA, the CDR3 is TGTGCCAGCAGCGCTGTGACTAGCGGGAGTGATACGCAGTATTTT.

The chain employs TRBV4-3 and TRBJ1-2; D is possibly TRBD1 (5 bases). This CDR3 contains 17 residues. The germline CDR1 and CDR2 sequences are LGHNA and YSLEER. The V end lost 1 base, the J end lost 4 bases, and 19 bases lay between the germline ends. The CDR3 protein is CASSQGAVRLGAYGYTF. CDR3 DNA: TGCGCCAGCAGCCAAGGGGCAGTTCGGCTTGGGGCCTATGGCTACACCTTC.